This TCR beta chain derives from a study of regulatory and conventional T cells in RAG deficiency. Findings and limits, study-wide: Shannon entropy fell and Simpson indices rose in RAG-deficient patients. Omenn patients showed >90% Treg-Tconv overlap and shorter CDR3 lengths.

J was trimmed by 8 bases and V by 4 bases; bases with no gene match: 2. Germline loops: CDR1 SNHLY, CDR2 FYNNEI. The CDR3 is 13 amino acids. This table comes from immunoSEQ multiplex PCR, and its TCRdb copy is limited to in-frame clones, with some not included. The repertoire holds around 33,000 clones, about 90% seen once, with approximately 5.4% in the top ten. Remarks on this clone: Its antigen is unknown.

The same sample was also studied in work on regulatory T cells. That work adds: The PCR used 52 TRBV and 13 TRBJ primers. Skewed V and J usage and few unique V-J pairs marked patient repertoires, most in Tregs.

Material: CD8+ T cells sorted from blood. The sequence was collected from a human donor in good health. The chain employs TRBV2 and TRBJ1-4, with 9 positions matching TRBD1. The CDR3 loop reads CASSGQGDEKLFF. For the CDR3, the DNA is TGTGCCAGCAGTGGACAGGGGGACGAAAAACTGTTTTTT.